The 23 T cell receptor beta chains below come from one sample, sequenced in a study of cytotoxic CD8 clonotypes in ibrutinib-treated CLL. Sequencing used immunoSEQ multiplex PCR; TCRdb keeps in-frame clones, though not all of them. The data hold about 310,000 clones, with around four fifths observed a single time. The material sequenced was PBMCs, taken before ibrutinib treatment. The receptor source for this set is a human donor with chronic lymphocytic leukemia.

The chain employs TRBV25-1 and TRBJ2-1; no firm D call. CDR1 and CDR2 (germline): MGHDK, SYGVNS. Trimming left V 3 bases short and J 8 bases short, with 8 bases between. The CDR3 has 12 residues. This chain's CDR3 is CASSDIWDEQFF. CDR3 DNA sequence: TGTGCCAGCAGTGACATATGGGATGAGCAGTTCTTC.

This clone has more than one count but fewer than ten. The genes are TRBV10-3 and TRBJ1-5; D possibly corresponds to TRBD1 (5 bases). Deletions cut 0 bases from V and 6 bases from J, with 9 bases between. The CDR3 spans 14 residues. The germline V gene encodes CDR1 ENHRY and CDR2 SYGVKD. The DNA for the CDR3 is TGTGCCATCAGTGAGTCGGCAGGGATTCAGCCCCAGCATTTT. Protein product: CAISESAGIQPQHF.

In its sample, this clone was seen once. The chain is built from TRBV6-1 and TRBJ1-3; 8 positions agree with TRBD1. V was pared by 2 bases and J by 4 bases, with 10 bases of the junction left unmatched. Germline V gene lookup returns CDR1 MNHNS and CDR2 SASEGT. CDR3 length: 17 residues. Here the CDR3 reads CASSEPLPGGLGNTIYF. Here the CDR3 DNA reads TGTGCCAGCAGTGAACCCCTTCCAGGGGGCCTCGGAAACACCATATATTTT.

The chain employs TRBV29-1 and TRBJ2-2; D gene unclear. The V gene's germline CDR1 is SQVTM and CDR2 ANQGSEA. The CDR3 length is 13 residues. With 4 bases removed from V and 1 base from J, the gap between germline ends came to 7 bases. The CDR3 nucleotides are TGCAGCGTTGCCAGGCAGAACACCGGGGAGCTGTTTTTT. The encoded protein is CSVARQNTGELFF.

The rearrangement joins TRBV5-4 to TRBJ2-7, with 8 bases aligning to TRBD1. V lost 0 bases, J lost 4 bases, and 6 bases stayed unmatched. Germline V gene data show CDR1 as SGHNT and CDR2 as YYREEE (reference sequence). This CDR3 is 15 amino acids long. The CDR3 sequence is CASSLGGTGRYEQYF. CDR3 in DNA: TGTGCCAGCAGCTTGGGGGGGACAGGCCGGTACGAGCAGTACTTC.

The rearrangement joins TRBV5-1 to TRBJ1-3; TRBD1 matches at 8 bases. The trim removed 0 bases at V and 3 bases at J, leaving 5 bases unmatched. Germline CDR1 reads SGHRS; CDR2 reads YFSETQ. CDR3 length: 16 residues. The CDR3 here is CASSLARTGFGNTIYF. The CDR3 nucleotides read TGCGCCAGCAGCTTGGCCCGGACAGGGTTTGGAAACACCATATATTTT.

This clone was detected a few times. The V gene is TRBV4-2, the J gene TRBJ2-5, with no clear D. V lost 1 base and J 3 bases, leaving 3 bases between the germline ends. Germline CDR1 LGHNA, CDR2 YNFKEQ. The CDR3 runs 12 residues. CDR3 nucleotides: TGTGCCAGCAGCCAAGGGGAAGAGACCCAGTACTTC. Amino acids: CASSQGEETQYF.

As for this clone: Other DNA sequences of this sample code for an identical CDR3. V and J are TRBV6-5 and TRBJ2-7; D not resolved. From germline, CDR1 is MNHEY and CDR2 SVGAGI. The CDR3 has 12 amino acids. V lost 0 bases and J lost 1, with 1 base in between. This CDR3 reads CASSYSSYEQYF. The DNA of the CDR3 is TGTGCCAGCAGTTACTCATCCTACGAGCAGTACTTC.

This sequence joins TRBV7-9 and TRBJ2-7; no firm D call. This CDR3 spans 12 amino acids. The germline V gene encodes CDR1 SEHNR and CDR2 FQNEAQ (reference sequence). The V and J ends lost 3 bases and 3 bases respectively, with 6 bases between them. DNA of the CDR3: TGTGCCAGCAGCTTTGAGGTCTACGAGCAGTACTTC. It yields the protein CASSFEVYEQYF.

J is TRBJ2-5 and V is TRBV7-2; D is possibly TRBD1 (7 bases). The germline CDR1 and CDR2 sequences are SGHTA and FQGNSA. The CDR3 has 14 residues. V dropped 3 bases and J dropped 3 bases, with 11 bases sitting between them. The CDR3 nucleotides are TGTGCCAGCAGCTTTCAGGGGGGTAAAGAGACCCAGTACTTC. Protein: CASSFQGGKETQYF.

This chain connects TRBV27 to TRBJ2-4; 9 bases line up with TRBD1. This CDR3 comprises 20 residues. Looked up from germline, CDR1 is MNHEY and CDR2 is SMNVEV (reference sequence). The V segment lost 4 bases and the J segment 2 bases; nucleotides outside the gene matches: 18. DNA for the CDR3: TGTGCCAGCAGTTCATTGATGGACAGGGGAACCCCCCTAACCAAAAACATTCAGTACTTC. Protein: CASSSLMDRGTPLTKNIQYF.

This sequence joins TRBV7-6 and TRBJ2-2; D may match TRBD1 or TRBD2 (6 bases each). The CDR3 is 15 residues long. Germline V gives CDR1 SGHVS, CDR2 FNYEAQ. V shed 7 bases and J shed 6 bases, with 18 bases lying between them. The CDR3 spells CASTKDPGGPGELFF. CDR3 nucleotides: TGTGCCAGCACCAAAGATCCCGGGGGCCCCGGGGAGCTGTTTTTT. Complete variable domain (other parts from reference TRBV7-6 and TRBJ2-2): GAGVSQSPRYKVTKRGQDVALRCDPISGHVSLYWYRQALGQGPEFLTYFNYEAQQDKSGLPNDRFSAERPEGSISTLTIQRTEQRDSAMYRCASTKDPGGPGELFFGEGSRLTVL.

The gene calls are TRBV5-1 and TRBJ2-3; perhaps D is TRBD1 or TRBD2 (5 bases each). CDR3 length: 14 residues. Trimming took 0 bases from V and 6 from J, leaving 11 bases between them. The germline gives CDR1 SGHRS, CDR2 YFSETQ. This chain's CDR3 is CASSLALGEDTQYF. As DNA, the CDR3 is TGCGCCAGCAGCTTGGCCTTAGGGGAGGATACGCAGTATTTT.

The V gene is TRBV15, the J gene TRBJ2-5; D ambiguous. This CDR3 spans 16 amino acids. From germline, CDR1 is LNHNV and CDR2 YYDKDF (reference sequence). V lost 0 bases and J lost 5, with 16 bases in between. This chain's CDR3 is CATSREKLVPVETQYF. CDR3 coding DNA: TGTGCCACCAGCAGAGAAAAACTCGTACCAGTGGAGACCCAGTACTTC.

The V gene is TRBV7-6, the J gene TRBJ2-3, with D perhaps TRBD2 (6 bases). CDR1 SGHVS and CDR2 FNYEAQ come from the germline V gene. With 0 bases removed from V and 4 bases from J, the gap between germline ends came to 17 bases. The CDR3 is made up of 17 amino acids. For the CDR3, the DNA is TGTGCCAGCAGCTTAGCCCCCTCCCGGGAGTATGCAGATACGCAGTATTTT. Its protein product is CASSLAPSREYADTQYF.

This rearrangement joins TRBV7-2 to TRBJ1-5, with 11 bases identical to TRBD1. From germline, CDR1 is SGHTA and CDR2 FQGNSA. CDR3 size: 16 residues. Trimming cost V 4 bases and J 6 bases; bases outside gene matches: 8. The CDR3 DNA sequence: TGTGCCAGCAGCTCTTCCGGGACAGGGGGAGGTCAGCCCCAGCATTTT. Translating it yields CASSSSGTGGGQPQHF.

The chain employs TRBV6-6 and TRBJ2-1; D might be TRBD2 (5 bases). The germline CDR1 and CDR2 sequences are MNHNY and SVGAGI (reference sequence). Trimming left V 4 bases short and J 6 bases short, with 19 bases between. This CDR3 contains 16 residues. CDR3: CASSSLARGTINEQFF. CDR3 sequence (DNA): TGTGCCAGCAGTTCATTAGCGAGAGGCACTATCAATGAGCAGTTCTTC.

The chain combines TRBV2 with TRBJ2-5; D ambiguous. There are 14 residues in the CDR3. Trimming removed 7 bases at V and 1 base at J, with 13 bases between. Looked up from germline, CDR1 is SNHLY and CDR2 is FYNNEI. CDR3 sequence reads: CASTGRTFQETQYF. The CDR3 DNA reads TGTGCCAGCACAGGACGGACCTTCCAAGAGACCCAGTACTTC.

The rearrangement links TRBV2 to TRBJ1-3, with D possibly TRBD1 on 6 matching bases. CDR3 length: 15 residues. Germline lookup yields CDR1 SNHLY and CDR2 FYNNEI. The germline V and J ends were trimmed by 6 bases and 2 bases, with 14 bases remaining between them. The CDR3 is CASSPGANTGNTIYF. In DNA form, the CDR3 reads TGTGCCAGCAGCCCAGGGGCGAATACTGGAAACACCATATATTTT.

The rearrangement joins TRBV7-9 to TRBJ1-2, with a weak D call TRBD1 (6 bases). Trimming cost V 5 bases and J 7 bases, with 11 bases left between them. Germline CDR1 is SEHNR and CDR2 is FQNEAQ (reference sequence). The length of the CDR3 is 12 residues. The CDR3 reads CASSPRGFGYTF. Written as DNA, the CDR3 is TGTGCCAGCAGCCCGAGGGGGTTTGGCTACACCTTC.

The chain employs TRBV6-5 and TRBJ2-3; 8 bases align to TRBD2. This CDR3 spans 16 amino acids. Per germline, CDR1 MNHEY and CDR2 SVGAGI. V shed 2 bases and J 4 bases; nucleotides not matched to a gene: 8. CDR3 DNA: TGTGCCAGCAGTTACGGGCCGGGAGGGCCCTCAGATACGCAGTATTTT. This translates into CASSYGPGGPSDTQYF.

The J gene is TRBJ2-7, the V gene TRBV4-3, with TRBD2 matching 13 bases. Germline values: CDR1 LGHNA, CDR2 YSLEER. The V gene end was trimmed by 2 bases and the J gene end by 6 bases; junction bases not matched to a gene: 1. The CDR3 has 14 residues. This CDR3 is CASSQRTSGSEQYF. The CDR3 nucleotides are TGCGCCAGCAGCCAAAGGACTAGCGGGAGCGAGCAGTACTTC.

V gene TRBV2 combines with J gene TRBJ1-1, with D hard to call. Germline CDR1 SNHLY, CDR2 FYNNEI. The ends were cut back, 6 bases at V and 0 bases at J, with 8 bases in the middle. The CDR3 runs to 13 residues. CDR3 in amino acids: CASRTAMNTEAFF. Written as DNA, the CDR3 is TGTGCCAGCAGGACCGCCATGAACACTGAAGCTTTCTTT.